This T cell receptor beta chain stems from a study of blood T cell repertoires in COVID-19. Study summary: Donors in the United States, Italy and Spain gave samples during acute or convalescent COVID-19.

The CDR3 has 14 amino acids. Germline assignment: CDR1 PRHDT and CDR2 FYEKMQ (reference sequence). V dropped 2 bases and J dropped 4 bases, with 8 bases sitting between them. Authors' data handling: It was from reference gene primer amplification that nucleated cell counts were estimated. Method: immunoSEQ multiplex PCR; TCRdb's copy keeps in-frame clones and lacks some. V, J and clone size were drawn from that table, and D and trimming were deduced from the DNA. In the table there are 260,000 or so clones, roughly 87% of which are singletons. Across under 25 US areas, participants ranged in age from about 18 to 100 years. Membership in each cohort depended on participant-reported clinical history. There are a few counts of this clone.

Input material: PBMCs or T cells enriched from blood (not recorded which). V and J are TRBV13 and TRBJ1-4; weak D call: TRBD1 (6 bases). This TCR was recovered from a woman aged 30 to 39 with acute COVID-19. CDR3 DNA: TGTGCCAGCAGCTTACAGGGGCTTAATGAAAAACTGTTTTTT. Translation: CASSLQGLNEKLFF.